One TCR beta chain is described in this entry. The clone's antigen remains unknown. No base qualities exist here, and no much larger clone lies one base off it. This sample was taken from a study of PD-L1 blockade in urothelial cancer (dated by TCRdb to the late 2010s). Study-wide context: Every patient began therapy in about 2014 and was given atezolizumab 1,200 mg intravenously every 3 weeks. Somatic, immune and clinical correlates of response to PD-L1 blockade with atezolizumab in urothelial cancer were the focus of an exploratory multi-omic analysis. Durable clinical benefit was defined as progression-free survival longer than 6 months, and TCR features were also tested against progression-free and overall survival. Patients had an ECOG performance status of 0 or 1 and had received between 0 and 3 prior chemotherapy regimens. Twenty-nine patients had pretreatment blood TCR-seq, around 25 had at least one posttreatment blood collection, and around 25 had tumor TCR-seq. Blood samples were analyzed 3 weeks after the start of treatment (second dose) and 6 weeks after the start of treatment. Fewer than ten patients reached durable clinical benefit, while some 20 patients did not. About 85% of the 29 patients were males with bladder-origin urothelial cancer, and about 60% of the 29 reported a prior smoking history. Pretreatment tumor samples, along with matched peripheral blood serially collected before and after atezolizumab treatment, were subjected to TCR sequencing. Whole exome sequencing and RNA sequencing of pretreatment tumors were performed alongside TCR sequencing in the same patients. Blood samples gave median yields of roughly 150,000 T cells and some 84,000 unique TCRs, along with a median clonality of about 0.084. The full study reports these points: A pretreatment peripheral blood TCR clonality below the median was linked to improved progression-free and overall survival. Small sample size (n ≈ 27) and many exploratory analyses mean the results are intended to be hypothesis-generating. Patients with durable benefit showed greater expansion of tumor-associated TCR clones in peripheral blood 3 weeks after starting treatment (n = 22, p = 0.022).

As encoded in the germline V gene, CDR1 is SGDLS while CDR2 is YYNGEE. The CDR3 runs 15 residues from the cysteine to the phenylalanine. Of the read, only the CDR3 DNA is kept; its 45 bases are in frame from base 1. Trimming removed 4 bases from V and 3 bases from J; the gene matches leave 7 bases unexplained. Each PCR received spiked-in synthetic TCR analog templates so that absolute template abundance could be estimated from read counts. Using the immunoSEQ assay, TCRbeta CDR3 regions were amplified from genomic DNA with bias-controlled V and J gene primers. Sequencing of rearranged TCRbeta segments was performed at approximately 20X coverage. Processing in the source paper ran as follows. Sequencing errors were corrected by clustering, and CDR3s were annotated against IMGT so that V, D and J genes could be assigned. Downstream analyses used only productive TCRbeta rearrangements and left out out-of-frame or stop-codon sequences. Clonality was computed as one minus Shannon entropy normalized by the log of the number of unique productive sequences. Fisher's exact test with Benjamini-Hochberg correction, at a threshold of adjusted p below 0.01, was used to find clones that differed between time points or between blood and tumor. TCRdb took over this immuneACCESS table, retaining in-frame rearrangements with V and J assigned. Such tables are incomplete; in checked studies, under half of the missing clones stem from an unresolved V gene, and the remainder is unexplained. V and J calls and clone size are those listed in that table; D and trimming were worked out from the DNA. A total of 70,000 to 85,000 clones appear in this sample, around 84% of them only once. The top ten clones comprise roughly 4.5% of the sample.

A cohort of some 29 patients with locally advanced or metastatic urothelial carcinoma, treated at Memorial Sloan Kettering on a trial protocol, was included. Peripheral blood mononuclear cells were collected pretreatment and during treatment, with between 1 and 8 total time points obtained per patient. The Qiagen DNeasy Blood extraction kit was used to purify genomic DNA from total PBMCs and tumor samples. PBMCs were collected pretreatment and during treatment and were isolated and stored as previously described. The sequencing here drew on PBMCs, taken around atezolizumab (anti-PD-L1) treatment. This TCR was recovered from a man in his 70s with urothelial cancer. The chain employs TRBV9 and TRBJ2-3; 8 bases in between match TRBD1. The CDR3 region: CASSRTGSMTDTQYF. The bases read TGTGCCAGCAGCCGGACAGGGAGTATGACAGATACGCAGTATTTT.